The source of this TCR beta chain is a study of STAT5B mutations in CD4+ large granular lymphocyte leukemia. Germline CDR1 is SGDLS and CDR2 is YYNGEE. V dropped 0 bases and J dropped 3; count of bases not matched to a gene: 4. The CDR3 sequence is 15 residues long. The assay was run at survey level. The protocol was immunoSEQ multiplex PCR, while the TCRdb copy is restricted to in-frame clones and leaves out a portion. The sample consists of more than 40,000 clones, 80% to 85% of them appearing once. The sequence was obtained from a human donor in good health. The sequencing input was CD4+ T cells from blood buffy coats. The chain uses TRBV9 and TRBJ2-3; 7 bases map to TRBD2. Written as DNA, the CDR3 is TGTGCCAGCAGCGTAGGGAGCGGGGAAACAGATACGCAGTATTTT. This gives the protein CASSVGSGETDTQYF.